These 25 T cell receptor beta chains originate from one sample sequenced in a study of blood T cells in healthy people across ages. Then a second PCR, running about 6 to 11 cycles, was carried out with a sample-barcoded 5' primer and a J-beta primer mix. MiXCR, applied by TCRdb to the 5' RACE reads, yields one record per CDR3 protein. Here the sample spans 850,000 or so distinct CDR3 sequences, under 30% being singletons. Specimen: blood. The receptors were gathered from a woman older than 75 in good health.

As to this clonotype: The junction and the germline gene differ at one end; a read error may be behind it. The chain joins TRBV6-2 or TRBV6-3 to TRBJ2-2; TRBD2 is a possible D gene (6 bases). CDR3 length equals 14 residues. The V gene's germline CDR1 is MNHEY and CDR2 SVGEGT. The CDR3 DNA reads as TGTGCCAGCAGCACGACTAGTGGCGCCGGGGAGCGGTTTTTT. It codes for CASSTTSGAGERFF.

As to this clonotype: A much larger clone differs from this one at a single base, so this may be a read error. The chain joins TRBV20-1 to TRBJ2-5; D is ambiguous. The CDR3 consists of 12 residues. The germline V gene encodes CDR1 DFQATT and CDR2 SNEGSKA (reference sequence). The V end lost 5 bases, the J end lost 1 base, and 8 bases lay between the germline ends. The CDR3, as DNA: TGCAGTGCTGGGCCCGCCCAAGAGACCCAGTACTTC. Translation gives CSAGPAQETQYF.

The genes are TRBV28 and TRBJ2-3, with 8 bases fitting TRBD1. Germline-derived CDR1 and CDR2 are MDHEN and SYDVKM. The CDR3 runs 15 residues. After removal of 6 bases from V and 3 bases from J, the junction contained 8 bases not matched to a gene. The CDR3 protein is CASSPGGVRTDTQYF. The CDR3 DNA sequence: TGTGCCAGCAGCCCAGGGGGCGTGAGGACAGATACGCAGTATTTT.

In its sample, this clonotype was seen many times. The chain links TRBV12-3 or TRBV12-4 to TRBJ2-7, with D possibly being TRBD1 or TRBD2 (5 bases each). The CDR3 sequence is 14 residues long. Trimming removed 3 bases from V and 2 bases from J, with 11 bases in between. This CDR3 is CASSFRGDAYEQYF. CDR3 DNA sequence: TGTGCCAGCAGTTTCCGAGGGGATGCCTACGAGCAGTACTTC.

About this clonotype: A single base separates this from a much larger clone, so it may be a read error. It is likely a read error, because the conserved phenylalanine at the end of the CDR3 is missing. The genes are TRBV20-1 and TRBJ2-7; D gene uncertain. Germline V gene data show CDR1 as DFQATT and CDR2 as SNEGSKA (reference sequence). V dropped 6 bases and J dropped 0 bases, with 15 bases sitting between them. The CDR3 extends over 14 amino acids. The CDR3 sequence: CSAKSASSSYEQYL. The CDR3 DNA reads TGCAGTGCAAAGAGCGCCTCAAGCTCCTACGAGCAGTACCTC.

In DNA, the CDR3 is TGCGCCAGCAGCTTGGGAGGGACAGCCGAATTAAGAGCTTTCTTT. Translation gives CASSLGGTAELRAFF. This chain uses TRBV5-1 with TRBJ1-1, with 7 bases fitting TRBD1. Germline V gene lookup returns CDR1 SGHRS and CDR2 YFSETQ. Losses at the gene ends were 0 bases for V and 10 bases for J; bases not matched to a gene: 12. The CDR3 spans 15 residues.

Of note for this clonotype: A read error is possible here, since a much larger clone lies one base away. The V gene is TRBV2, the J gene TRBJ2-1, with D uncertain. The closer fit of TRBJ2-7 to the DNA end suggests the J call may be wrong. Germline V CDR1 and CDR2: SNHLY, FYNNEI. The CDR3 consists of 13 residues. The CDR3 loop is CASRFRTYNEQYF. DNA of the CDR3: TGTGCCAGCAGATTCAGAACTTACAATGAGCAGTACTTC.

Comments on this clonotype: A much larger clone differs by one base, so this may be a read error. The rearrangement uses TRBV27 and TRBJ2-5, with 9 bases that match TRBD2. From germline, CDR1 is MNHEY and CDR2 SMNVEV (reference sequence). This CDR3 is built from 15 residues. V gave up 6 bases and J gave up 5 bases; unmatched junction bases: 10. CDR3 region: CASRTEAGGHETQYF. In DNA form, the CDR3 reads TGTGCCAGCAGGACGGAGGCGGGGGGGCATGAGACCCAGTACTTC.

This clonotype was counted a few times. A read error may be the cause here, since a much bigger clone is one base away. The chain is built from TRBV29-1 and TRBJ2-7; TRBD1 agrees at 8 bases. The V segment lost 6 bases and the J segment 5 bases; nucleotides outside the gene matches: 6. The CDR3 covers 12 residues. Germline CDR1 and CDR2: SQVTM and ANQGSEA. The CDR3 is CSVRQGRNEQYF. The CDR3 DNA sequence: TGCAGCGTGCGACAGGGGAGAAACGAGCAGTACTTC.

This sequence joins TRBV6-5 and TRBJ2-7, with D tentatively TRBD1 (6 bases). Germline values: CDR1 MNHEY, CDR2 SVGAGI. Trimming removed 6 bases from V and 2 bases from J, with 14 bases in between. The CDR3 spans 14 residues. The CDR3 sequence: CASSRTTGTYEQYF. The DNA for the CDR3 is TGTGCCAGCAGCCGGACGACAGGAACCTACGAGCAGTACTTC.

The chain is built from TRBV11-1 and TRBJ2-5, with D hard to call. The V and J ends lost 3 bases and 4 bases respectively, with 9 bases between them. Germline assignment: CDR1 SGHAT and CDR2 FQDESV (reference sequence). The CDR3 totals 13 residues. The CDR3 loop is CASSLTLRETQYF. As DNA, the CDR3 is TGTGCCAGCAGCTTGACCCTCAGAGAGACCCAGTACTTC.

This clonotype was seen a few times. A read error may be the cause here, since a much bigger clone is one base away. The chain recombines TRBV7-2 with TRBJ2-1; D is ambiguous. V gave up 0 bases and J gave up 6 bases, with 9 bases separating them. CDR3 length equals 14 residues. In germline, CDR1 is SGHTA, CDR2 FQGNSA. CDR3: CASSLAFGTNEQFF. The CDR3 nucleotides are TGTGCCAGCAGCTTAGCGTTCGGAACCAATGAGCAGTTCTTC.

This clonotype was picked up one time. A much bigger clone sits one base away, suggesting this may be a read error. This chain links TRBV7-2 with TRBJ1-2; 7 positions agree with TRBD1. The CDR3 loop spans 13 amino acids. In germline, CDR1 is SGHTA, CDR2 FQGNSA. The CDR3 coding sequence is TGTGCCAGCAGCGTACAACAGGGGTTCGGCTACATCTTC. Amino acids: CASSVQQGFGYIF.

V usage is TRBV6-2 or TRBV6-3 and J usage is TRBJ1-3, with D hard to call. Trimming took 6 bases from V and 0 from J, leaving 15 bases between them. This CDR3 has 16 amino acids. The germline V gene has CDR1 MNHEY and CDR2 SVGEGT. CDR3 region: CASSRPRLDSGNTIYF. CDR3 DNA: TGTGCCAGCAGCCGCCCCCGACTGGACTCTGGAAACACCATATATTTT.

Comments on this clonotype: Its ends do not fully match the called genes, so a read error is possible. The chain joins TRBV12-3 or TRBV12-4 to TRBJ1-4; 7 positions agree with TRBD1. This CDR3 region has 15 residues. The CDR3 here is CASSLVTGLYEKRFF. CDR3 sequence (DNA): TGTGCCAGCAGCCTGGTGACAGGGTTGTACGAAAAACGGTTTTTT.

Written as DNA, the CDR3 is TGCAGCGTTGTACTCTTTGGGTATGGCTACACCTTC. Protein: CSVVLFGYGYTF. This chain links TRBV29-1 with TRBJ1-2; D is uncertain. CDR1 and CDR2 from the germline V gene are SQVTM and ANQGSEA. V was clipped by 4 bases and J by 5 bases, with 11 bases between them. CDR3 length equals 12 residues.

The chain couples TRBV7-2 to TRBJ1-6, with D possibly TRBD1 on 5 matching bases. Germline V CDR1 and CDR2: SGHTA, FQGNSA. V was pared by 4 bases and J by 10 bases, with 20 bases between. This CDR3 has 16 amino acids. The CDR3 reads CASSSSPGREGSPLHF. In nucleotides, the CDR3 is TGTGCCAGCAGCTCTTCTCCGGGACGGGAAGGGTCACCCCTCCACTTT.

This clonotype was found once. The V gene is TRBV6-6, the J gene TRBJ1-2; D unresolved. This CDR3 has 14 amino acids. V was clipped by 7 bases and J by 2 bases, with 14 bases between them. The germline gives CDR1 MNHNY, CDR2 SVGAGI (reference sequence). This CDR3 reads CASIDWLVNYGYTF. The CDR3 DNA sequence: TGTGCCAGCATCGACTGGTTGGTCAACTATGGCTACACCTTC.

This clonotype was counted many times. One junction end does not reproduce the germline sequence, and a read error may be involved. V is TRBV11-2 and J is TRBJ2-5, with D maybe TRBD2 (6 bases). There are 13 residues in the CDR3. CDR1 SGHAT and CDR2 FQNNGV come from the germline V gene. The CDR3 sequence is CASSLTREDTQYF. The CDR3, as DNA: TGTGCCAGCAGCTTAACGCGGGAAGATACCCAGTACTTC.

J is TRBJ1-1 and V is TRBV19; no clear D gene. This CDR3 has 12 amino acids. Germline loops: CDR1 LNHDA, CDR2 SQIVND (reference sequence). V lost 8 bases and J 6 bases, leaving 13 bases between the germline ends. CDR3: CASGVRRAEAFF. The CDR3 DNA is TGTGCCAGTGGAGTTAGGCGGGCTGAAGCTTTCTTT. The whole variable domain, remainder taken from reference TRBV19 and TRBJ1-1, is DGGITQSPKYLFRKEGQNVTLSCEQNLNHDAMYWYRQDPGQGLRLIYYSQIVNDFQKGDIAEGYSVSREKKESFPLTVTSAQKNPTAFYLCASGVRRAEAFFGQGTRLTVV.

V usage is TRBV7-2 and J usage is TRBJ1-2; 11 bases fit TRBD1. The length of the CDR3 is 16 residues. Germline trimming cut 7 bases from V and 4 bases from J; bases unmatched to any gene: 11. The germline V gene has CDR1 SGHTA and CDR2 FQGNSA. CDR3 residues: CASTSPRTGGSYGYTF. CDR3 nucleotide sequence: TGTGCCAGCACCTCCCCTCGGACAGGGGGCAGCTATGGCTACACCTTC.

Note on this clonotype: A clone one base away is much larger, so this may be a read error. The chain links TRBV20-1 to TRBJ1-5; 8 positions match TRBD1. The germline CDR1 and CDR2 sequences are DFQATT and SNEGSKA (reference sequence). This CDR3 has 20 amino acids. CDR3 residues: CSASEGTRQGAVEGNRPQHF. CDR3 DNA sequence: TGCAGTGCTTCCGAGGGGACTCGGCAGGGGGCCGTGGAAGGCAATCGGCCCCAGCATTTT.

The chain couples TRBV30 to TRBJ1-1, with 7 bases identical to TRBD1. CDR1 and CDR2 (germline): GTSNPN, SVGIG (reference sequence). V was clipped by 3 bases and J by 8 bases; unmatched bases: 9. The length of the CDR3 is 13 residues. In nucleotides, the CDR3 is TGTGCCTGGAGCCCAGGGGGGAAGGAAGAAGCTTTCTTT. Its translation: CAWSPGGKEEAFF.

This chain links TRBV10-3 with TRBJ2-5, with D perhaps matching TRBD1 (6 bases). This CDR3 is built from 12 residues. Trimming removed 8 bases from V and 1 base from J, with 8 bases in between. Germline V CDR1 and CDR2: ENHRY, SYGVKD. Here the CDR3 reads CAIEGVQETQYF. Written as DNA, the CDR3 is TGTGCCATCGAGGGGGTCCAAGAGACCCAGTACTTC.

This sequence joins TRBV12-3 or TRBV12-4 and TRBJ2-1; 8 nucleotides agree with TRBD2. The CDR3 is 15 amino acids. J lost 5 bases, V lost 6 bases, and 9 bases had no gene match. This CDR3 reads CASRIPGGKNNEQFF. In DNA, the CDR3 is TGTGCCAGCAGGATACCGGGGGGGAAGAACAATGAGCAGTTCTTC.